These 5 T cell receptor beta chains were all obtained from the same sample, sequenced in a study of blood T cells in healthy people across ages. A sample-barcoded 5' primer and a J-beta primer mix were used in a second PCR of roughly 6 to 12 cycles. From the 5' RACE reads, TCRdb called clonotypes with MiXCR, one entry per CDR3 protein. The table shows almost 550,000 distinct CDR3 sequences, with 24% occurring only once. These same data were also listed under a study on T cells of mothers and their children.

The sample was blood. The receptors were sampled from a boy aged 10-17 years in good health.

The table lists this clonotype with a few counts. This chain joins TRBV28 and TRBJ1-4; unclear D gene. The CDR3 loop spans 11 amino acids. V was cut by 9 bases and J by 7 bases, with 9 bases left in between. Germline loops: CDR1 MDHEN, CDR2 SYDVKM. In DNA form, the CDR3 reads TGTGCCAGTCATCGAGGTGAAAAACTGTTTTTT. This codes for CASHRGEKLFF.

The chain uses TRBV7-2 and TRBJ2-7; 9 positions agree with TRBD1. Germline CDR1 reads SGHTA; CDR2 reads FQGNSA. The V and J ends lost 4 bases and 2 bases, in that order; junction bases with no gene match: 6. This CDR3 comprises 15 residues. CDR3 coding DNA: TGTGCCAGCAGCTCAACGGGACAGGGACCCTACGAGCAGTACTTC. Amino acid sequence: CASSSTGQGPYEQYF.

Only a few counts were recorded for this clonotype. The chain carries TRBV9 and TRBJ1-3; D is possibly TRBD1 (6 bases). Germline assignment: CDR1 SGDLS and CDR2 YYNGEE. V lost 0 bases, J lost 4 bases, and 8 bases lay in between. The CDR3 loop spans 14 amino acids. Written as DNA, the CDR3 is TGTGCCAGCAGCGTAGTGGGGGCCGGAAACACCATATATTTT. This encodes CASSVVGAGNTIYF.

The gene calls are TRBV5-6 and TRBJ1-1; D unclear. V shed 4 bases and J shed 7 bases, with 11 bases lying between them. Germline V lookup: CDR1 SGHDT, CDR2 YYEEEE. This CDR3 comprises 12 residues. DNA for the CDR3: TGTGCCAGCAGCCATGAGGGATATGAAGCTTTCTTT. Its protein product is CASSHEGYEAFF. The whole variable domain, remainder taken from reference TRBV5-6 and TRBJ1-1, is DAGVTQSPTHLIKTRGQQVTLRCSPKSGHDTVSWYQQALGQGPQFIFQYYEEEERQRGNFPDRFSGHQFPNYSSELNVNALLLGDSALYLCASSHEGYEAFFGQGTRLTVV.

V usage is TRBV30 and J usage is TRBJ2-7, with 8 positions matching TRBD1. The V gene end was trimmed by 4 bases and the J gene end by 2 bases; junction bases not matched to a gene: 4. Germline CDR1 is GTSNPN and CDR2 is SVGIG (reference sequence). The CDR3 has 13 residues. The CDR3 here is CAWKRDRPYEQYF. In nucleotides, the CDR3 is TGTGCCTGGAAACGGGACAGGCCCTACGAGCAGTACTTC.